The 6 T cell receptor beta chains reported below all come from one sample, sequenced in a study of CD8+CD57+ T cells in acquired aplastic anemia. CDR3 and TCR beta VDJ profiling relied on a genomic DNA template. TCRdb processed the reads anew with MiXCR; each CDR3 protein has one entry. This table holds 260,000 or so distinct CDR3 sequences, approximately 80% found once. By flow cytometry, patients selected for sequencing had shown an expansion of CD8+CD57+ cells. Sequencing was done on a sample of sorted CD4+, CD8+, or CD8+CD57+ T cells (not recorded which) from PBMCs. The receptors were gathered from a human donor with aplastic anemia.

The V call is TRBV9, the J call TRBJ2-2; possible D gene TRBD2, 6 bases. The J call is doubtful: the DNA matches TRBJ2-1 better. This CDR3 comprises 12 residues. Germline loops: CDR1 SGDLS, CDR2 YYNGEE. CDR3 sequence reads: CASGLAGGVQFF. The CDR3, as DNA: TGTGCCAGCGGCTTAGCTGGCGGGGTGCAGTTCTTC.

The genes are TRBV24-1 and TRBJ2-2, with D tentatively TRBD1 or TRBD2 (6 bases each). The V gene's germline CDR1 is KGHDR and CDR2 SFDVKD. The CDR3 extends over 13 amino acids. Trimming took off 9 bases at V and 14 bases at J, with 21 bases between the two ends. The CDR3 region has the DNA TGTGCCACCTTGGCCGGGGACACCGGGGGCCTGTTTTTT. This sequence encodes CATLAGDTGGLFF.

This chain connects TRBV10-3 to TRBJ2-7; 9 bases agree with TRBD1. With 6 bases clipped from V and 3 bases from J, the junction kept 9 bases outside the gene matches. Germline lookup yields CDR1 ENHRY and CDR2 SYGVKD. The CDR3 is 15 residues long. This CDR3 reads CAIRAIRDRDYEQYF. Written as DNA, the CDR3 is TGTGCCATCAGGGCCATCCGGGACAGGGACTACGAGCAGTACTTC.

The V and J genes are TRBV7-3 and TRBJ2-1; D is perhaps TRBD1 (7 bases). V was pared by 5 bases and J by 12 bases, with 26 bases between. CDR1 and CDR2 from the germline V gene are SGHTA and FQGTGA. The CDR3 is 16 amino acids. CDR3 nucleotides: TGTGCCAGCAGCCAGGGAGGCGGAAACGGACAGGATGCGCAGTTCTTC. It translates to CASSQGGGNGQDAQFF.

This chain links TRBV7-9 with TRBJ2-7; D is ambiguous. Germline V CDR1 and CDR2: SEHNR, FQNEAQ (reference sequence). The V and J ends lost 10 bases and 3 bases respectively, with 19 bases between them. The CDR3 covers 14 residues. Written as DNA, the CDR3 is TGTGCCAACCCCAACGTGCCGGCGCTCTACGAGCAGTACTTC. It translates to CANPNVPALYEQYF.

This clonotype appeared a single time. Given the absence of the conserved phenylalanine or tryptophan at the CDR3 end, a read error is likely. The DNA is left out, because the CDR3 cannot be placed on it with certainty; the CDR3 is given as TCRdb lists it. The chain has TRBV7-2 and TRBJ2-3. The V gene's germline CDR1 is SGHTA and CDR2 FQGNSA. With termini counted, the CDR3 has 13 amino acids. The CDR3 loop is CASSFTGTDTQGY.